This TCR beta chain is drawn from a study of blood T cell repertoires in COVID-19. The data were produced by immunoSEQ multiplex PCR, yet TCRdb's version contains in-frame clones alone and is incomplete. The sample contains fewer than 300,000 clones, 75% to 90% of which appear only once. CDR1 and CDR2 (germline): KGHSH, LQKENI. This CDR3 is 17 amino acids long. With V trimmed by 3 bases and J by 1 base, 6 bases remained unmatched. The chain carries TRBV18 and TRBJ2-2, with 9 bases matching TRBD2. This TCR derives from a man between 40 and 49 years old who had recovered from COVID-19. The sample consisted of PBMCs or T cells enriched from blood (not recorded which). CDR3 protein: CASSPRRTSENTGELFF. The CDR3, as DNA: TGTGCCAGCTCACCGCGAAGGACTAGCGAGAACACCGGGGAGCTGTTTTTT.